This T cell receptor (beta chain) was identified in a study of OX40 agonist ivuxolimab in advanced cancers. Study-wide background: Partial responses occurred in Three dose-escalation patients, one with hepatocellular carcinoma and two with cutaneous melanoma.

From germline, CDR1 is KGHSH and CDR2 LQKENI. The ends lost 5 bases at V and 4 bases at J; junction bases unmatched: 9. The CDR3 length is 15 residues. The assay was immunoSEQ multiplex PCR, and TCRdb's table has in-frame clones only and misses some. The sample shows just over 80,000 clones, roughly 88% of them seen only once. This specimen was CD4+ or CD8+ T cells sorted from blood, taken in a trial of the OX40 agonist ivuxolimab. The TCR was taken from an adult with an advanced solid tumor such as melanoma, head and neck, liver or kidney cancer. V usage is TRBV18 and J usage is TRBJ1-2; 8 positions agree with TRBD1. The chain's CDR3 is CASSDDQGAAYGYTF. The CDR3 DNA follows: TGTGCCAGCTCAGACGACCAGGGGGCAGCCTATGGCTACACCTTC. Full variable domain (outside the CDR3, taken from reference TRBV18 and TRBJ1-2): NAGVMQNPRHLVRRRGQEARLRCSPMKGHSHVYWYRQLPEEGLKFMVYLQKENIIDESGMPKERFSAEFPKEGPSILRIQQVVRGDSAAYFCASSDDQGAAYGYTFGSGTRLTVV.